This TCR beta chain comes out of a study of T cell responses to AZD1222 COVID-19 vaccine. This table comes from immunoSEQ multiplex PCR, and its TCRdb copy is limited to in-frame clones, with some not included. The sample includes approximately 79,000 clones, about 88% seen only once; the top ten take 11%. V lost 5 bases and J lost 5; bases outside the gene matches: 8. Per germline, CDR1 LGHDT and CDR2 YNNKEL (reference sequence). The CDR3 is 15 residues long. Specimen: peripheral blood, collected on day 0 of AZD1222 vaccination. The rearrangement links TRBV3-1 (or the pseudogene TRBV3-2) to TRBJ2-3; 9 bases are shared with TRBD1. This TCR was recovered from an adult in good health. The chain's CDR3 is CASSVRDRVQDTQYF. The CDR3 DNA reads TGTGCCAGCAGCGTCCGGGACAGGGTTCAAGATACGCAGTATTTT.